A selection of T cell receptor beta chains follows, all from one sample in a study of molecular identifiers for immune sequencing clone quantification. Via MiXCR, TCRdb re-called the PCR reads, giving one row per CDR3 protein. The sample has about 640,000 distinct CDR3 sequences; around 20% are singletons. The sequencing input was naive CD8+ T cells from blood, with Jurkat cell RNA spiked in. The source of these receptors is a human donor in good health. Some libraries in this study had Jurkat cell RNA spiked in. Each CDR3 is given with its conserved first and last residue. A D gene is named only where the DNA matches it firmly. Clone sizes are given selectively: once, few, many, or a class where the clone is expanded.

D gene	J gene	V gene	clone size	CDR3 protein	CDR3 DNA
TRBD2	TRBJ2-5	TRBV13	many	CASSFGTSGTQETQYF	TGTGCCAGCAGCTTTGGGACTAGCGGGACCCAAGAGACCCAGTACTTC
-	TRBJ1-2	TRBV23-1	few	CASSQSRRPRSNYGYTF	TGCGCCAGCAGTCAAAGCAGGAGGCCACGATCTAACTATGGCTACACCTTC
-	TRBJ2-5	TRBV5-1	many	CASSFGQGQETQYF	TGCGCCAGCAGCTTCGGGCAGGGACAAGAGACCCAGTACTTC
-	TRBJ2-5	TRBV7-9	many	CASSLVLDSETQYF	TGTGCCAGCAGCTTAGTTCTAGATTCGGAGACCCAGTACTTC
TRBD1	TRBJ1-1	TRBV6-2/TRBV6-3	many	CASSDLGTGWTEAFF	TGTGCCAGCAGTGACCTGGGGACAGGGTGGACTGAAGCTTTCTTT
TRBD1	TRBJ2-7	TRBV4-1	few	CASSQGQSNEQYF	TGCGCCAGCAGCCAGGGACAGTCAAACGAGCAGTACTTC
TRBD2	TRBJ2-2	TRBV19	many	CASKDRTSLNTGELFF	TGTGCCTCTAAAGACCGGACTAGCCTGAACACCGGGGAGCTGTTTTTT
-	TRBJ2-2	TRBV9	many	CASSVEEFANTGELFF	TGTGCCAGCAGCGTAGAAGAATTCGCGAACACCGGGGAGCTGTTTTTT
-	TRBJ2-6	TRBV5-6	many	CASSFFAGAGANVLTF	TGTGCCAGCAGCTTCTTCGCAGGGGCTGGGGCCAACGTCCTGACTTTC
-	TRBJ2-7	TRBV29-1	many	CSVEIATAGYEQYF	TGCAGCGTTGAAATAGCGACAGCCGGCTACGAGCAGTACTTC
-	TRBJ2-7	TRBV7-2	many	CASSAGVHSTYEQYF	TGTGCCAGCAGCGCCGGGGTCCATTCAACCTACGAGCAGTACTTC
-	TRBJ1-5	TRBV6-2/TRBV6-3	many	CASSSAPGTLDQPQHF	TGTGCCAGCAGTTCCGCCCCCGGGACACTGGATCAGCCCCAGCATTTT
-	TRBJ2-3	TRBV24-1	many	CATSDSDSNTDTQYF	TGTGCCACCAGTGATTCCGACTCCAACACAGATACGCAGTATTTT
-	TRBJ2-3	TRBV9	many	CASSVASSGSDTQYF	TGTGCCAGCAGCGTAGCGAGTAGCGGTAGCGATACGCAGTATTTT
TRBD1	TRBJ1-5	TRBV5-3	-	CASSSDRRNQPQHF	TGTGCCAGCAGCTCGGACAGGAGAAATCAGCCCCAGCATTTT
-	TRBJ2-2	TRBV7-9	few	CASSPPGYNTGELFF	TGTGCCAGCAGCCCACCCGGGTACAACACCGGGGAGCTGTTTTTT
TRBD1	TRBJ2-7	TRBV2	many	CASTGQATGYEQYF	TGTGCCAGCACGGGACAGGCTACTGGCTACGAGCAGTACTTC
-	TRBJ1-1	TRBV5-1	-	CASRIVGGAEAFF	TGCGCCAGCCGCATCGTAGGGGGAGCTGAAGCTTTCTTT
-	TRBJ2-2	TRBV19	many	CASSIRWGTWDTGELFF	TGTGCCAGTAGTATAAGGTGGGGAACCTGGGACACCGGGGAGCTGTTTTTT